This T cell receptor beta chain derives from a study of T cells in Graves' hyperthyroidism and ophthalmopathy. Pregnant or lactating patients were excluded, as were those with uncontrolled infection or other autoimmune disease. As concerns this clonotype: One junction end disagrees with the germline gene, perhaps due to a read error.

Amplification of TCR beta CDR3 regions used RNA as the template. In the first-round RT-PCR of the TCR CDR3, the HTBI primer set was used. TCRdb analysed the multiplex PCR reads with MiXCR anew, one entry per CDR3 protein. The sample has 400,000 to 500,000 distinct CDR3 sequences, roughly 13% seen once; the top ten hold 5% to 6%. Per germline, CDR1 DFQATT and CDR2 SNEGSKA (reference sequence). The CDR3 extends over 15 amino acids. The material sequenced was blood. This receptor was identified in a woman aged 18 to 35 with Graves' hyperthyroidism. The chain has TRBV20-1 and TRBJ1-2, with D possibly matching TRBD1 (6 bases). The CDR3 spells CSARVTDRTNYSYTF. The CDR3, as DNA: TGCAGTGCTAGAGTCACTGACAGGACTAACTATAGCTACACCTTC.